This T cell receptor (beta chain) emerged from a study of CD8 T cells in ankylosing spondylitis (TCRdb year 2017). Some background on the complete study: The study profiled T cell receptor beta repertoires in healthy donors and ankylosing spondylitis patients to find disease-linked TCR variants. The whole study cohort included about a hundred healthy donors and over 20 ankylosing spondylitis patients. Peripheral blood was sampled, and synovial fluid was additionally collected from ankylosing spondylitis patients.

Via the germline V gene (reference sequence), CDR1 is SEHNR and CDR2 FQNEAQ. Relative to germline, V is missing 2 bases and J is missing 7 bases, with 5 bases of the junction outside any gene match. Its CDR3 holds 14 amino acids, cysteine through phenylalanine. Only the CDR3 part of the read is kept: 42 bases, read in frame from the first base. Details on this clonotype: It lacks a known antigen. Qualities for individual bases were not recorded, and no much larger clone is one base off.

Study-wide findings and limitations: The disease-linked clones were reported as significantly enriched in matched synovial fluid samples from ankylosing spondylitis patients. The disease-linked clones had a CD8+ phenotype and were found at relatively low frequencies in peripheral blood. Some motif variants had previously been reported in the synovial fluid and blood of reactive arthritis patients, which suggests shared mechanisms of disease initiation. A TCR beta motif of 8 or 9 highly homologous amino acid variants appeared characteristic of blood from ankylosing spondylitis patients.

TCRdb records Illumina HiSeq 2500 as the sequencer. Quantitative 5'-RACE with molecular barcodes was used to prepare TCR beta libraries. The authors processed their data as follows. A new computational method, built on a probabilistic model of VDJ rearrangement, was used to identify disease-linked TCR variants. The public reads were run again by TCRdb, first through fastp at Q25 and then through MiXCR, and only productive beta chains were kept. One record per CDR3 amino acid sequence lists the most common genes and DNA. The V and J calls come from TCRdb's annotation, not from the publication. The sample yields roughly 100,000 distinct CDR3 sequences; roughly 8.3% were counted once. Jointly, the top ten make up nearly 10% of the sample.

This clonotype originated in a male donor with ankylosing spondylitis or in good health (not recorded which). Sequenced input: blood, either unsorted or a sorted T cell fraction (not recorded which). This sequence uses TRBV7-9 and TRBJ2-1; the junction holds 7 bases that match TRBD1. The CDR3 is CASSLTGVGNEQFF. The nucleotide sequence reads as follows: TGTGCCAGCAGCTTAACAGGGGTTGGTAATGAGCAGTTCTTC.